The text below deals with one T cell receptor beta chain. Its antigen remains unknown. These data originate in a study of beta chain features in type 1 diabetes. Study at large: Researchers looked at 107,917,701 sorted cells across all samples. Study findings and constraints: It was possible that PCR favored shorter templates, equally so in patients and controls.

Germline V gene lookup returns CDR1 SGDLS and CDR2 YYNGEE. There are 14 residues in the CDR3. Trimming stripped 4 bases from V and 0 bases from J, with 10 bases between. Sorting with CD45RO/CCR7/CD25/CD127/CD95/CD27 yielded naive, central memory, regulatory and stem-like memory CD4+ cells. Expressed TCRB transcripts were sequenced, since all the RNA that had been isolated was reverse transcribed. Sequenced by immunoSEQ multiplex PCR; TCRdb stores in-frame clones only, minus some. The sample consists of around 500,000 clones, about 32% of them appearing once. The chain has TRBV9 and TRBJ2-5; perhaps D is TRBD1 or TRBD2 (5 bases each). The clonotype comes from a man between 18 and 35 years old in good health. The sample consisted of naive CD4+ T cells from blood. The chain's CDR3 is CASSRGADQETQYF. In nucleotides, the CDR3 is TGTGCCAGCAGCCGAGGGGCGGACCAAGAGACCCAGTACTTC.